The 8 T cell receptor beta chains below were found in one sample sequenced in a study of shared clonotypes between healthy human individuals. Here immunoSEQ multiplex PCR was the method, and the copy in TCRdb shows in-frame clones only, minus some. Here the sample spans over 2 million clones, 85% to 95% being singletons. Source material: naive CD4+ T cells sorted from blood. The subset was: CD45RA+ positively selected. The receptors derive from a man aged 18 to 35 in good health.

The chain carries TRBV7-2 and TRBJ2-5; D might be TRBD1 (5 bases). Trimming pared 2 bases from V and 5 bases from J, leaving 12 bases between. From germline, CDR1 is SGHTA and CDR2 FQGNSA. CDR3 size: 14 residues. The CDR3: CASSLIRGGETQYF. In DNA, the CDR3 is TGTGCCAGCAGCTTAATAAGGGGTGGGGAGACCCAGTACTTC.

The V gene is TRBV7-9, the J gene TRBJ2-5; D is undetermined. The CDR3 totals 13 residues. Germline V gene data show CDR1 as SEHNR and CDR2 as FQNEAQ (reference sequence). The V end was cut by 2 bases, the J end by 5 bases, with 9 bases between. The CDR3 DNA follows: TGTGCCAGCAGCTTATATCTGCTCGAGACCCAGTACTTC. Its translation is CASSLYLLETQYF. Complete variable domain (other parts from reference TRBV7-9 and TRBJ2-5): DTGVSQNPRHKITKRGQNVTFRCDPISEHNRLYWYRQTLGQGPEFLTYFQNEAQLEKSRLLSDRFSAERPKGSFSTLEIQRTEQGDSAMYLCASSLYLLETQYFGPGTRLLVL.

This chain uses TRBV5-1 with TRBJ1-6, with D possibly matching TRBD1 (6 bases). Trimming pared 4 bases from V and 0 bases from J, leaving 23 bases between. There are 20 residues in the CDR3. Germline V lookup: CDR1 SGHRS, CDR2 YFSETQ. The CDR3 is CASSLGAFQRQSSYNSPLHF. CDR3 bases: TGCGCCAGCAGCCTGGGGGCCTTCCAGCGACAGAGCTCCTATAATTCACCCCTCCACTTT.

This sequence joins TRBV5-6 and TRBJ1-2; D may be TRBD1 (5 bases). CDR1 and CDR2 from the germline V gene are SGHDT and YYEEEE. Trimming took off 1 base at V and 4 bases at J, with 20 bases between the two ends. The CDR3 sequence is 17 residues long. CDR3 in amino acids: CASSLYAGGKSSYGYTF. The CDR3 DNA reads as TGTGCCAGCAGCTTGTATGCCGGGGGGAAGTCGAGCTATGGCTACACCTTC.

Note on this clone: The sample carries other DNA sequences with the same CDR3. V is TRBV5-1 and J is TRBJ2-3; TRBD1 matches at 9 bases. From germline, CDR1 is SGHRS and CDR2 YFSETQ. J lost 0 bases, V lost 3 bases, and 2 bases had no gene match. The CDR3 is 15 amino acids. The CDR3 sequence: CASSSTGGSTDTQYF. The DNA for the CDR3 is TGCGCCAGCAGCTCCACAGGGGGCAGCACAGATACGCAGTATTTT.

This chain connects TRBV2 to TRBJ2-7; no firm D call. This CDR3 contains 12 residues. V was shortened by 8 bases and J by 1 base, with 9 bases between the two germline ends. Per germline, CDR1 SNHLY and CDR2 FYNNEI. CDR3 loop: CASHPFSYEQYF. DNA of the CDR3: TGTGCCAGCCACCCATTTTCCTACGAGCAGTACTTC.

V usage is TRBV11-1 and J usage is TRBJ2-3, with 8 bases matching TRBD1. In germline, CDR1 is SGHAT, CDR2 FQDESV (reference sequence). The CDR3 covers 15 residues. The V segment lost 3 bases and the J segment 5 bases; nucleotides outside the gene matches: 7. The CDR3 coding sequence is TGTGCCAGCAGCTTCGACAGGGGAGCGCAAGATACGCAGTATTTT. This codes for CASSFDRGAQDTQYF.

Concerning this clone itself: Other DNA sequences in this specimen translate into the identical CDR3. The CDR3 DNA follows: TGTGCCAGCAGCCCGGGACTAGCGGGGGAGACCCAGTACTTC. Translating gives CASSPGLAGETQYF. The V gene is TRBV9, the J gene TRBJ2-5, with 13 bases matching TRBD2. CDR3 length: 14 amino acids. V gave up 4 bases and J gave up 5 bases; unmatched junction bases: 2. Germline V CDR1 and CDR2: SGDLS, YYNGEE.